This T cell receptor (beta chain) was sequenced for a study of OX40 agonist ivuxolimab in advanced cancers. About the research overall: Prior checkpoint blockade (anti-PD-1, anti-PD-L1 or anti-CTLA-4) was permitted; approximately 40% had it.

Germline V gene lookup returns CDR1 MDHEN and CDR2 SYDVKM. Trimming took 4 bases from V and 4 from J, leaving 16 bases between them. The CDR3 length is 15 residues. Sequenced by immunoSEQ multiplex PCR; TCRdb stores in-frame clones only, minus some. The repertoire consists of 11,000 to 15,000 clones, with approximately 95% occurring once and the leading ten covering around a fifth. Here the sequenced sample was CD4+ or CD8+ T cells sorted from blood, taken in a trial of the OX40 agonist ivuxolimab. The genes are TRBV28 and TRBJ1-1, with D hard to call. The clonotype comes from an adult with an advanced solid tumor such as melanoma, head and neck, liver or kidney cancer. CDR3 sequence (DNA): TGTGCCAGCAGTTCACCTTCTGGAGGTATCACTGAAGCTTTCTTT. Amino acids: CASSSPSGGITEAFF. The whole variable domain, remainder taken from reference TRBV28 and TRBJ1-1, is DVKVTQSSRYLVKRTGEKVFLECVQDMDHENMFWYRQDPGLGLRLIYFSYDVKMKEKGDIPEGYSVSREKKERFSLILESASTNQTSMYLCASSSPSGGITEAFFGQGTRLTVV.